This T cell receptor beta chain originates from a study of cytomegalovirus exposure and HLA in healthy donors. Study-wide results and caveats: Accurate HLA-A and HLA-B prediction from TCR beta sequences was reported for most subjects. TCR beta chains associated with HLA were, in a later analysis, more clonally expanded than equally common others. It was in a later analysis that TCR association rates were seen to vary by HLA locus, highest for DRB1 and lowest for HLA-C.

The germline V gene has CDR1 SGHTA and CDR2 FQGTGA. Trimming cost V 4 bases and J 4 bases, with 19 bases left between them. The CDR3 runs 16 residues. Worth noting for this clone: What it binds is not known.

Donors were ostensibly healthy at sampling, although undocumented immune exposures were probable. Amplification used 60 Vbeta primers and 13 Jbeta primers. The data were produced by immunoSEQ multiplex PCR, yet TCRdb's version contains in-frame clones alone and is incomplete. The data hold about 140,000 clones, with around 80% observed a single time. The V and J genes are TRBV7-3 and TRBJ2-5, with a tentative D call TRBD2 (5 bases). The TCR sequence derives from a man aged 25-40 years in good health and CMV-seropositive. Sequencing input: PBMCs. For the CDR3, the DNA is TGTGCCAGCAGCTCACTCGGACGGAGGTGGGGAGAGACCCAGTACTTC. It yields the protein CASSSLGRRWGETQYF.